The next 18 T cell receptor beta chains were all read from a single sample in a study of blood T cell repertoires in COVID-19. Measured with immunoSEQ multiplex PCR; TCRdb has only the in-frame clones, and not every one. The sample shows 180,000 or so clones, more than 80% of them seen only once. The sample consisted of PBMCs or T cells enriched from blood (not recorded which). These receptors were obtained from a man between 40 and 49 years old who had recovered from COVID-19.

The CDR3 loop reads CASTQPGDRASYSNQPQHF. DNA for the CDR3: TGTGCCAGCACCCAGCCCGGTGACAGGGCGTCGTATAGCAATCAGCCCCAGCATTTT. The chain couples TRBV6-4 to TRBJ1-5; 7 positions match TRBD1. CDR3 size: 19 residues. V shed 7 bases and J 0 bases; nucleotides not matched to a gene: 18. CDR1 is MRHNA and CDR2 is SNTAGT in the germline V gene.

This chain uses TRBV10-3 with TRBJ2-7; 8 bases agree with TRBD1. Trimming removed 10 bases from V and 5 bases from J; junction bases left unmatched: 13. Germline lookup yields CDR1 ENHRY and CDR2 SYGVKD. This CDR3 contains 14 residues. For the CDR3, the DNA is TGTGCCACCCGACCTGGACAGGGATTCCACGAGCAGTACTTC. Protein product: CATRPGQGFHEQYF.

Here the CDR3 reads CAIGEDRFAYNEQFF. The DNA for the CDR3 is TGTGCCATCGGGGAGGACAGGTTCGCCTACAATGAGCAGTTCTTC. The chain couples TRBV10-3 to TRBJ2-1; weak D call: TRBD1 (7 bases). The CDR3 sequence is 15 residues long. V shed 8 bases and J shed 2 bases, with 16 bases lying between them. Germline lookup yields CDR1 ENHRY and CDR2 SYGVKD.

The chain couples TRBV30 to TRBJ1-4, with no clear D. CDR3 size: 14 residues. V dropped 3 bases and J dropped 0 bases, with 8 bases sitting between them. Looked up from germline, CDR1 is GTSNPN and CDR2 is SVGIG (reference sequence). Here the CDR3 reads CAWRGPPTNEKLFF. As DNA, the CDR3 is TGTGCCTGGAGGGGCCCTCCAACTAATGAAAAACTGTTTTTT.

This chain links TRBV9 with TRBJ2-2, with TRBD1 identical over 10 bases. The trim removed 9 bases at V and 2 bases at J, leaving 4 bases unmatched. The CDR3 is made up of 14 amino acids. Germline assignment: CDR1 SGDLS and CDR2 YYNGEE. The CDR3 bases are TGTGCCACCGGGACAGGGGCCAACACCGGGGAGCTGTTTTTT. This gives the protein CATGTGANTGELFF.

The chain combines TRBV6-4 with TRBJ1-4, with 8 bases identical to TRBD1. The CDR3 covers 13 residues. The V segment lost 2 bases and the J segment 10 bases; nucleotides outside the gene matches: 3. Germline V gene sequence: CDR1 MRHNA, CDR2 SNTAGT. CDR3 DNA: TGTGCCAGCAGTGACGCTACAGGGGGAAAACTGTTTTTT. This sequence encodes CASSDATGGKLFF.

The CDR3, as DNA: TGTGCCAGCAGCTTATTGGCGGGCCTAAACACCGGGGAGCTGTTTTTT. As protein: CASSLLAGLNTGELFF. The rearrangement joins TRBV7-3 to TRBJ2-2, with D possibly matching TRBD2 (5 bases). Between the trimmed V and J ends, which lost 2 bases and 2 bases, there was a span of 12 bases. Germline lookup yields CDR1 SGHTA and CDR2 FQGTGA. The CDR3 runs to 16 residues. Full variable domain (remainder filled in from reference TRBV7-3 and TRBJ2-2): GAGVSQTPSNKVTEKGKYVELRCDPISGHTALYWYRQSLGQGPEFLIYFQGTGAADDSGLPNDRFFAVRPEGSVSTLKIQRTERGDSAVYLCASSLLAGLNTGELFFGEGSRLTVL.

The V call is TRBV5-1, the J call TRBJ1-2, with D perhaps matching TRBD1 (5 bases). Germline CDR1 SGHRS, CDR2 YFSETQ. Deletions cut 8 bases from V and 3 bases from J, with 11 bases between. The CDR3 runs 12 residues. CDR3 residues: CASRGTDYGYTF. The CDR3 DNA reads TGCGCCAGTCGGGGGACGGACTATGGCTACACCTTC.

V gene TRBV29-1 combines with J gene TRBJ2-7, with TRBD2 identical over 10 bases. There are 12 residues in the CDR3. Per germline, CDR1 SQVTM and CDR2 ANQGSEA. J gave up 8 bases and V 8 bases, and 9 bases lay outside the gene matches. CDR3 nucleotide sequence: TGCAGCTGCTCTAGCGGGAGTAGCCAGCAGTACTTC. Its protein product is CSCSSGSSQQYF.

DNA for the CDR3: TGTGCCAGCAGCTTACGTCGCGGGGCAACTAATGAAAAACTGTTTTTT. This codes for CASSLRRGATNEKLFF. This chain connects TRBV5-5 to TRBJ1-4; D gene unclear. This CDR3 spans 16 amino acids. In germline, CDR1 is SGHKS, CDR2 YYEKEE (reference sequence). V dropped 2 bases and J dropped 0 bases, with 11 bases sitting between them.

V is TRBV7-3 and J is TRBJ2-2; 8 bases map to TRBD2. V shed 10 bases, J shed 0 bases, and the junction held 10 bases outside the gene matches. From germline, CDR1 is SGHTA and CDR2 FQGTGA. The CDR3 totals 16 residues. CDR3 nucleotides: TGTGCCACCTCCCCGGGAGGGATCGCGAACACCGGGGAGCTGTTTTTT. It codes for CATSPGGIANTGELFF.

This rearrangement joins TRBV10-3 to TRBJ2-5, with TRBD1 matching 7 bases. The V gene end was trimmed by 10 bases and the J gene end by 2 bases; junction bases not matched to a gene: 4. Per germline, CDR1 ENHRY and CDR2 SYGVKD. The CDR3 runs to 12 residues. This CDR3 reads CATTTGQETQYF. CDR3 sequence (DNA): TGTGCCACCACGACAGGGCAAGAGACCCAGTACTTC.

The gene calls are TRBV27 and TRBJ1-2, with TRBD1 identical over 8 bases. Trimming removed 2 bases from V and 8 bases from J; junction bases left unmatched: 7. This CDR3 has 14 amino acids. Germline assignment: CDR1 MNHEY and CDR2 SMNVEV (reference sequence). DNA of the CDR3: TGTGCCAGCAGTTTAAACGACAGGGGTGTGGGCTACACCTTC. Protein product: CASSLNDRGVGYTF.

This chain uses TRBV18 with TRBJ2-3; the match to TRBD2 covers 11 bases. This CDR3 region has 15 residues. J lost 5 bases, V lost 4 bases, and 5 bases had no gene match. Germline V lookup: CDR1 KGHSH, CDR2 LQKENI. The CDR3: CASSQLAGAIDTQYF. As DNA, the CDR3 is TGTGCCAGCTCACAACTAGCGGGGGCCATAGATACGCAGTATTTT.

This chain links TRBV28 with TRBJ1-2; the match to TRBD1 covers 8 bases. CDR3 length: 13 residues. V lost 6 bases and J lost 8; bases outside the gene matches: 8. The V gene's germline CDR1 is MDHEN and CDR2 SYDVKM. CDR3 DNA sequence: TGTGCCAGCAGGATCGCAGGGGGCAAGGGCTACACCTTC. Its translation: CASRIAGGKGYTF.

The rearrangement joins TRBV7-6 to TRBJ2-5; 9 bases are shared with TRBD1. The CDR3 consists of 14 residues. The germline CDR1 and CDR2 sequences are SGHVS and FNYEAQ. J lost 1 base, V lost 5 bases, and 2 bases had no gene match. CDR3 region: CASSAGQGQETQYF. CDR3 in DNA: TGTGCCAGCAGCGCGGGACAGGGCCAAGAGACCCAGTACTTC.

This rearrangement joins TRBV6-4 to TRBJ2-3; tentative D call: TRBD2 (6 bases). CDR1 is MRHNA, CDR2 SNTAGT, per germline. V was clipped by 4 bases and J by 3 bases, with 11 bases between them. This CDR3 comprises 14 residues. The CDR3 region is CASSVQGGTDTQYF. The DNA of the CDR3 is TGTGCCAGCAGTGTCCAGGGAGGAACAGATACGCAGTATTTT.

This clone was detected only once. The genes are TRBV28 and TRBJ1-5, with TRBD1 as a possible D gene (6 bases). V lost 11 bases, J lost 4 bases, and 12 bases lay in between. Germline V gene lookup returns CDR1 MDHEN and CDR2 SYDVKM. The CDR3 sequence is 12 residues long. This chain's CDR3 is CAGGGRNQPQHF. The CDR3 DNA sequence: TGTGCCGGCGGGGGGCGGAATCAGCCCCAGCATTTT.